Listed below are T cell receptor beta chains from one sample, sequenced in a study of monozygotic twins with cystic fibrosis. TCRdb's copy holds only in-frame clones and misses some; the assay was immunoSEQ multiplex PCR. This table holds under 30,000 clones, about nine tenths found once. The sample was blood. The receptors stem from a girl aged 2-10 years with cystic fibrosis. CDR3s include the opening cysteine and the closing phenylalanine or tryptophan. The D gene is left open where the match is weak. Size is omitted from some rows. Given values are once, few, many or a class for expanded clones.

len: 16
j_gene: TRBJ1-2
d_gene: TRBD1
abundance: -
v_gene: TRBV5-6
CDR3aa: CASSFLPGGGDYGYTF
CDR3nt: TGTGCCAGCAGCTTCTTACCAGGGGGCGGTGACTATGGCTACACCTTC

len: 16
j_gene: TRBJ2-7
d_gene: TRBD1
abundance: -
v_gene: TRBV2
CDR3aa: CASRETTGFGSYEQYF
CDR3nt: TGTGCCAGCAGAGAAACGACAGGGTTTGGTTCCTACGAGCAGTACTTC

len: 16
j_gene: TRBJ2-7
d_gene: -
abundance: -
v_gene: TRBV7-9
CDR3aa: CASSFPRASHNYEQYF
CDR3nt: TGTGCCAGCAGCTTTCCTCGAGCCTCCCACAATTACGAGCAGTACTTC

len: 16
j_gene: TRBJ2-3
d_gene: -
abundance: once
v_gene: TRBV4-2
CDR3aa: CASSLPGWAPTDTQYF
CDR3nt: TGTGCCAGCAGCCTTCCCGGTTGGGCCCCCACAGATACGCAGTATTTT

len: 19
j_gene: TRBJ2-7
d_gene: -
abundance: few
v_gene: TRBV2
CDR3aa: CASTHHRIGPSSLSYEQYF
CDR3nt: TGTGCCAGCACTCATCACCGCATTGGGCCAAGCTCCCTCTCCTACGAGCAGTACTTC

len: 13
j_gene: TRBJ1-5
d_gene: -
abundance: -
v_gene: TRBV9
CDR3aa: CASSVAENQPQHF
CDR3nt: TGTGCCAGCAGCGTAGCTGAAAATCAGCCCCAGCATTTT

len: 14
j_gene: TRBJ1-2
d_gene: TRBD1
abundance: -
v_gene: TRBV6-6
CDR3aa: CASRKQGAMIGYTF
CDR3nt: TGTGCCAGCCGTAAACAGGGGGCTATGATAGGCTACACCTTC

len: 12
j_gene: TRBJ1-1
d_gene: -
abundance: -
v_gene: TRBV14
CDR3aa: CASSRGFTEAFF
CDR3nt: TGTGCCAGCAGCCGAGGGTTTACTGAAGCTTTCTTT

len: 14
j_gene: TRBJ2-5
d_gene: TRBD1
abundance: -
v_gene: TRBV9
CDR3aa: CASSVEGQGATQYF
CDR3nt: TGTGCCAGCAGCGTAGAGGGACAGGGGGCGACCCAGTACTTC

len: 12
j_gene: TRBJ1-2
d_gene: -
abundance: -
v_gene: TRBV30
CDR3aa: CAWSVNINGYTF
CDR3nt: TGTGCCTGGAGTGTAAACATAAATGGCTACACCTTC

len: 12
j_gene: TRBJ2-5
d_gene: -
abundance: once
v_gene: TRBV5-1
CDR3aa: CASSLRRETQYF
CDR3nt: TGCGCCAGCAGCTTGAGGCGAGAGACCCAGTACTTC

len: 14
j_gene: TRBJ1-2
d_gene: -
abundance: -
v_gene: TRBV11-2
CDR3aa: CASSSRPSRESYTF
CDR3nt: TGTGCCAGCAGCTCCAGACCAAGCAGAGAAAGCTACACCTTC

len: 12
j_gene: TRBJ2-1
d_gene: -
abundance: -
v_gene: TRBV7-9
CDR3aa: CASSALGNEQFF
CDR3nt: TGTGCCAGCAGCGCCCTTGGAAATGAGCAGTTCTTC

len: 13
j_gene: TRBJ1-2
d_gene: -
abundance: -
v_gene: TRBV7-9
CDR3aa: CASSRTTSYGYTF
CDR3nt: TGTGCCAGCAGTCGCACGACCTCCTATGGCTACACCTTC

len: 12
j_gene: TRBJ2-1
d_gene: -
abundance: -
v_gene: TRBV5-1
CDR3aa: CASSHINNEQFF
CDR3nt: TGCGCCAGCAGCCATATAAACAATGAGCAGTTCTTC

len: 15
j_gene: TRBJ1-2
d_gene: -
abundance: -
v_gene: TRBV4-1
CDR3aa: CASSRDQRDRYGYTF
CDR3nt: TGCGCCAGCAGCCGGGACCAAAGGGATCGCTATGGCTACACCTTC

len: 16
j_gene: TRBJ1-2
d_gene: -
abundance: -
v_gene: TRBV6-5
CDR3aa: CASSYGLGQAVNGYTF
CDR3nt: TGTGCCAGCAGTTACGGATTGGGGCAGGCTGTTAATGGCTACACCTTC

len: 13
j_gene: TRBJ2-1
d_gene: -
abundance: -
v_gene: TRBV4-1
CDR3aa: CASSQDPLNEQFF
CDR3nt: TGCGCCAGCAGCCAAGATCCCCTGAATGAGCAGTTCTTC